This TCR beta chain is from a study of tumor-infiltrating lymphocytes in localized non-small cell lung cancer (dated by TCRdb to the early 2020s). About the full investigation: Several histologies were represented in the cohort, which also included both smokers and never-smokers as well as patients whose samples were collected after neoadjuvant chemotherapy. Alongside flow cytometry, multiplex immunofluorescence, RNA-seq, exome sequencing and proteomics, TCR sequencing was applied to the same patients as one of several integrated assays. A total of 55 or so patients were included in the paired tumor versus uninvolved lung comparison of immunoSEQ T-cell fraction. The overall ICON cohort comprised approximately 150 surgical patients with localized non-small cell lung cancer whose tumors were resected. Resected tumor tissue and uninvolved lung tissue described as non-adjacent to the tumor were contributed by each patient, with both tissues obtained from the same patient. The full study reports these points: In line with immunofluorescence CD3 counts, TCRbeta sequencing supported higher T cell infiltration in tumors compared with uninvolved lung tissue. Recurrence-free survival showed no association with tumor T-cell fraction from TCR sequencing (p = 0.61). Because assay coverage varied across patients depending on available tissue quantity, TCR sequencing was performed for only a subset of the cohort. TCR-derived T-cell fraction did not differ between the flow cytometry-defined immunotypes IM1 (good prognosis) and IM2 (poor prognosis). Because different assays used different pieces of the same tissue, technical variation could not be distinguished from intratumor heterogeneity.

Enrollment in ICON was initiated in April 2016, and the last patient was enrolled in the second half of 2018. In a subcohort of about 76 patients, fresh tumor and matched uninvolved tissue were collected for in-depth immune analyses, with TCR sequencing among those analyses. DNA isolated from bulk tissue, without cell sorting, was used for TCR sequencing. The T-cell fraction in tumor and uninvolved lung tissue was obtained from TCR sequencing using the immunoSEQ assay. The source study handled its data this way. In the survival analysis, patients were divided into a high T-cell fraction group (upper tertile) and a low T-cell fraction group (lower two tertiles), and the two groups were compared using a log-rank test. A signed-rank test was used to check for differences in T-cell fraction between paired tumor and uninvolved lung. In TCRdb, the immuneACCESS table is reduced to in-frame sequences with V and J assigned. These tables do not hold every clone; where another copy was compared, an unresolved V gene accounts for under half, and the others remain unexplained. V and J calls and clone size follow that table, whereas D and trimming were derived from the DNA. The sample records some 6,600 clones, about 74% of which are singletons. The ten top clones hold around 12% of the sample.

Worth noting for this clone: Which antigen it targets is not known. No per-base quality is available; no much larger clone lies one base away.

V lost 9 bases and J lost 6 bases; the stretch between them is 17 bases long. The CDR3 has 13 amino acids, counting the end cysteine and phenylalanine. The only DNA kept is the CDR3, 39 bases in frame from the first base. CDR1 SGHRS and CDR2 YFSETQ were looked up in the germline V gene. In this chain, TRBV5-1 is recombined with TRBJ2-3; the D gene is tentatively TRBD1 or TRBD2, each matching 6 bases. The sample consisted of lung tumor tissue. The sequence was collected from a human donor with non-small cell lung cancer. CDR3 region: CATARGGLDTQYF. The DNA sequence is TGCGCCACCGCACGAGGGGGGCTGGATACGCAGTATTTT.